Below are 13 T cell receptor beta chains sequenced from a single sample in a study of regulatory T cells in long-lasting Graves disease. This sample's time point: newly diagnosed GD, antithyroid drugs for less than 3 months. Scientists built the TCR library using RNA that was extracted from PBMCs. Arm-PCR of CDR3 regions and iRepertoire HTBI primers were used to build TCR beta libraries. In TCRdb, the multiplex PCR reads were re-called with MiXCR into one record per CDR3 protein. The sample carries approximately 350,000 distinct CDR3 sequences, around 16% recorded once. These data are also associated with another study on T cells in Graves' hyperthyroidism and ophthalmopathy.

This material consisted of peripheral blood mononuclear cells (PBMCs), taken at new diagnosis, from a patient treated with antithyroid drugs. The receptor source for this set is a woman between 18 and 29 years old with Graves disease.

To note about this clonotype: Since a much larger clone is just one base distant, this may be a read error. The chain couples TRBV10-3 to TRBJ2-7, with 8 nucleotides matching TRBD1. CDR3 length: 12 amino acids. Germline CDR1 reads ENHRY; CDR2 reads SYGVKD. The CDR3 loop is CVISGDRGEQYF. As DNA, the CDR3 is TGTGTCATCAGTGGTGACAGGGGAGAACAGTACTTC.

The sample holds many counts of this clonotype. The gene calls are TRBV2 and TRBJ1-1; D gene uncertain. V gave up 1 base and J gave up 1 base, with 4 bases separating them. There are 13 residues in the CDR3. Looked up from germline, CDR1 is SNHLY and CDR2 is FYNNEI. CDR3 nucleotide sequence: TGTGCCAGCAGTGAAGGTCCGAACACTGAAGCTTTCTTT. As protein: CASSEGPNTEAFF.

This clonotype was picked up many times. The chain employs TRBV2 and TRBJ1-5, with 9 bases lining up with TRBD1. The germline gives CDR1 SNHLY, CDR2 FYNNEI. The CDR3 runs 17 residues. Trimming cost V 4 bases and J 0 bases; bases outside gene matches: 7. CDR3 in amino acids: CASSGDREGFSNQPQHF. The CDR3 region has the DNA TGTGCCAGCAGTGGGGACAGGGAAGGGTTTAGCAATCAGCCCCAGCATTTT.

This clonotype was recorded many times. V usage is TRBV20-1 and J usage is TRBJ2-1, with a possible D match to TRBD1 (6 bases). The germline V gene has CDR1 DFQATT and CDR2 SNEGSKA (reference sequence). The CDR3 has 13 amino acids. V lost 4 bases and J lost 4, with 11 bases in between. In DNA, the CDR3 is TGCAGTGCTAACCGGGACAATTACAATGAGCAGTTCTTC. This translates into CSANRDNYNEQFF.

This clonotype occurred a few times. The V gene is TRBV7-3, the J gene TRBJ1-1, with a possible D match to TRBD1 (5 bases). CDR1 and CDR2 (germline): SGHTA, FQGTGA. V was clipped by 5 bases and J by 7 bases, with 14 bases between them. The CDR3 length is 13 residues. This CDR3 reads CASSPAGLNEAFF. Written as DNA, the CDR3 is TGTGCCAGCAGCCCGGCAGGGTTGAATGAAGCTTTCTTT.

This clonotype was seen many times. The rearrangement joins TRBV20-1 to TRBJ2-3, with unresolved D. Germline lookup yields CDR1 DFQATT and CDR2 SNEGSKA (reference sequence). Trimming pared 2 bases from V and 6 bases from J, leaving 6 bases between. This CDR3 is built from 11 residues. CDR3 sequence reads: CSARTRDTQYF. DNA of the CDR3: TGCAGTGCTAGAACGAGGGATACGCAGTATTTT.

A few counts support this clonotype. This chain links TRBV7-9 with TRBJ2-5, with D possibly being TRBD2 (5 bases). The CDR3 has 14 amino acids. The germline V and J ends were trimmed by 5 bases and 5 bases, with 15 bases remaining between them. Germline V gene lookup returns CDR1 SEHNR and CDR2 FQNEAQ (reference sequence). The CDR3 DNA reads TGTGCCAGCAGCCCACGATCTAGCTCCGAGACCCAGTACTTC. This codes for CASSPRSSSETQYF.

This clonotype was found many times. The CDR3 nucleotides are TGTGCCAGCAGCCAAGGGAGACTAGCGGGGTTGGCAGATACGCAGTATTTT. The encoded protein is CASSQGRLAGLADTQYF. This chain connects TRBV3-1 to TRBJ2-3; 11 nucleotides align to TRBD2. This CDR3 has 17 amino acids. V lost 1 base, J lost 4 bases, and 7 bases stayed unmatched. Germline-derived CDR1 and CDR2 are LGHDT and YNNKEL (reference sequence).

The gene calls are TRBV6-1 and TRBJ1-2, with 10 nucleotides matching TRBD1. Germline lookup yields CDR1 MNHNS and CDR2 SASEGT. This CDR3 spans 13 amino acids. V was clipped by 8 bases and J by 4 bases; unmatched bases: 4. DNA for the CDR3: TGTGCCAGCGGGACAGGGGACGTCTATGGCTACACCTTC. Amino acids: CASGTGDVYGYTF.

This clonotype was counted many times. V is TRBV6-2 or TRBV6-3 and J is TRBJ2-3; D is undetermined. This CDR3 has 13 amino acids. Trimming cost V 2 bases and J 5 bases, with 8 bases left between them. Germline V lookup: CDR1 MNHEY, CDR2 SVGEGT. The CDR3 bases are TGTGCCAGCAGTTACGGATCCGGAGATACGCAGTATTTT. Protein product: CASSYGSGDTQYF.

In this sample, this clonotype turned up many times. The chain links TRBV6-1 to TRBJ1-5; D ambiguous. This CDR3 has 15 residues. V was clipped by 10 bases and J by 0 bases, with 16 bases between them. The V gene's germline CDR1 is MNHNS and CDR2 SASEGT. The CDR3 nucleotides read TGTGCCATATCCTTGCGGACCGCTAGCAATCAGCCCCAGCATTTT. Protein sequence: CAISLRTASNQPQHF.

V usage is TRBV27 and J usage is TRBJ1-5; 8 nucleotides match TRBD1. Losses at the gene ends were 9 bases for V and 7 bases for J; bases not matched to a gene: 5. The germline V gene has CDR1 MNHEY and CDR2 SMNVEV (reference sequence). This CDR3 is 12 amino acids long. The CDR3 nucleotides are TGTGCCAGTCCCAGGGGGCGGCAGCCCCAGCATTTT. This gives the protein CASPRGRQPQHF.

There are many counts of this clonotype. The chain recombines TRBV11-2 with TRBJ1-6; D unclear. With 1 base removed from V and 7 bases from J, the gap between germline ends came to 17 bases. The CDR3 loop spans 17 amino acids. Per germline, CDR1 SGHAT and CDR2 FQNNGV. CDR3 nucleotide sequence: TGTGCCAGCAGCTTAGTGGAGTACGGGCTGGCCAATTCACCCCTCCACTTT. This encodes CASSLVEYGLANSPLHF.